What follows are 29 T cell receptor beta chains derived from one specimen sequenced in a study of T cell responses to AZD1222 COVID-19 vaccine (dated by TCRdb to the early 2020s). Receptor libraries were prepared by the immunoSEQ multiplex PCR assay. Imported from immuneACCESS, the table was reduced by TCRdb to in-frame sequences with V and J called. These copies leave out some clones; in studies compared against another copy, an unresolved V gene accounts for under half, and the cause of the remainder is not known. Across this sample there are 110,000 to 150,000 clones, with around nine tenths seen only once. Of the sample, more than 5.5% falls within the top ten clones. The label giving this sample's time point can be read as: baseline before first vaccination. Sequenced material: peripheral blood, taken on day 0 of AZD1222 vaccination. The source is an adult in good health.

In its sample, this clone was seen a few times. The chain is built from TRBV19 and TRBJ1-5; 9 bases are a match to TRBD1. The CDR3 covers 20 residues. Germline V gene data show CDR1 as LNHDA and CDR2 as SQIVND (reference sequence). V shed 3 bases, J shed 4 bases, and the junction held 19 bases outside the gene matches. This CDR3 is CASSILPGQGRTIKNQPQHF. The CDR3 bases are TGTGCCAGTAGTATCCTCCCGGGACAGGGAAGAACCATAAAAAATCAGCCCCAGCATTTT.

J is TRBJ2-1 and V is TRBV27; 10 nucleotides line up with TRBD2. The CDR3 totals 15 residues. Trimming cost V 2 bases and J 4 bases; bases outside gene matches: 2. Germline lookup yields CDR1 MNHEY and CDR2 SMNVEV (reference sequence). CDR3 in DNA: TGTGCCAGCAGTTTAGTGACTAGCGGGTACAATGAGCAGTTCTTC. This translates into CASSLVTSGYNEQFF.

The chain carries TRBV6-5 and TRBJ1-3, with D possibly matching TRBD1 (6 bases). CDR3 size: 14 residues. CDR1 and CDR2 from the germline V gene are MNHEY and SVGAGI. The V end lost 6 bases, the J end lost 1 base, and 10 bases lay between the germline ends. In DNA, the CDR3 is TGTGCCAGCAGGCCGGACAGTTCTGGAAACACCATATATTTT. This encodes CASRPDSSGNTIYF.

Points on this clone: Distinct nucleotide sequences in the sample also encode this CDR3. V is TRBV11-3 and J is TRBJ2-2; 8 bases are a match to TRBD1. This CDR3 has 15 residues. Trimming cost V 5 bases and J 4 bases; bases outside gene matches: 6. Germline assignment: CDR1 SGHNT and CDR2 YENEEA. The CDR3 DNA reads as TGTGCCAGCAGCCCCGACAGGGGTGGCACCGGGGAGCTGTTTTTT. It encodes CASSPDRGGTGELFF. Using reference TRBV11-3 and TRBJ2-2 for the parts outside the CDR3, the full variable domain is EAGVVQSPRYKIIEKKQPVAFWCNPISGHNTLYWYLQNLGQGPELLIRYENEEAVDDSQLPKDRFSAERLKGVDSTLKIQPAELGDSAVYLCASSPDRGGTGELFFGEGSRLTVL.

The chain has TRBV5-4 and TRBJ2-7; 14 bases align to TRBD2. This CDR3 is 16 amino acids long. Trimming cost V 0 bases and J 7 bases; bases outside gene matches: 6. Looked up from germline, CDR1 is SGHNT and CDR2 is YYREEE (reference sequence). The CDR3 region is CASSLAGLAGAGEQYF. The CDR3 DNA sequence: TGTGCCAGCAGCTTGGCGGGACTAGCGGGAGCAGGGGAGCAGTACTTC.

This rearrangement joins TRBV7-8 to TRBJ1-2, with D perhaps matching TRBD1 (5 bases). The CDR3 length is 13 residues. Germline CDR1 reads SGHVS; CDR2 reads FQNEAQ. The V end was cut by 3 bases, the J end by 8 bases, with 13 bases between. CDR3 sequence: CASSFEDGGGYTF. In DNA form, the CDR3 reads TGTGCCAGCAGCTTCGAAGACGGGGGAGGCTACACCTTC. Using reference TRBV7-8 and TRBJ1-2 for the parts outside the CDR3, the full variable domain is GAGVSQSPRYKVAKRGQDVALRCDPISGHVSLFWYQQALGQGPEFLTYFQNEAQLDKSGLPSDRFFAERPEGSVSTLKIQRTQQEDSAVYLCASSFEDGGGYTFGSGTRLTVV.

V and J are TRBV6-5 and TRBJ1-5; D is unclear. CDR1 and CDR2 (germline): MNHEY, SVGAGI. The ends were cut back, 5 bases at V and 0 bases at J, with 8 bases in the middle. CDR3 length equals 14 residues. CDR3 in amino acids: CASSLEYSNQPQHF. CDR3 nucleotides: TGTGCCAGCAGTCTAGAATATAGCAATCAGCCCCAGCATTTT.

The chain is built from TRBV28 and TRBJ1-1, with TRBD1 matching over 8 bases. This CDR3 is built from 15 residues. With V trimmed by 3 bases and J by 4 bases, 7 bases remained unmatched. Germline V lookup: CDR1 MDHEN, CDR2 SYDVKM. CDR3 coding DNA: TGTGCCAGCAGTTTGGTGACCGACAGGGGCACTGAAGCTTTCTTT. As protein: CASSLVTDRGTEAFF.

CDR3 sequence: CATSDLQGTGYYSPLHF. In nucleotides, the CDR3 is TGTGCCACCAGTGATTTGCAGGGGACAGGGTATTACTCACCCCTCCACTTT. This chain links TRBV24-1 with TRBJ1-6, with 9 bases that match TRBD1. The trim removed 0 bases at V and 10 bases at J, leaving 9 bases unmatched. The CDR3 contains 17 residues. Looked up from germline, CDR1 is KGHDR and CDR2 is SFDVKD.

The table lists this clone with a count of one. The chain employs TRBV13 and TRBJ2-3, with 10 bases matching TRBD2. The germline CDR1 and CDR2 sequences are PRHDT and FYEKMQ (reference sequence). J gave up 0 bases and V 4 bases, and 10 bases lay outside the gene matches. The CDR3 contains 18 residues. CDR3 amino acids: CASSYRLAGPSSTDTQYF. DNA of the CDR3: TGTGCCAGCAGCTACAGACTAGCGGGCCCTTCTAGCACAGATACGCAGTATTTT.

V usage is TRBV6-5 and J usage is TRBJ1-2; D uncertain. The CDR3 has 13 amino acids. Per the germline V gene, CDR1 is MNHEY and CDR2 is SVGAGI. V was clipped by 5 bases and J by 5 bases, with 12 bases between them. The CDR3: CASSTTSWYGYTF. Here the CDR3 DNA reads TGTGCCAGCAGTACGACTTCGTGGTATGGCTACACCTTC.

The chain joins TRBV7-9 to TRBJ1-2, with D hard to call. Germline V gene lookup returns CDR1 SEHNR and CDR2 FQNEAQ (reference sequence). The CDR3 runs to 15 residues. V dropped 0 bases and J dropped 6 bases, with 14 bases sitting between them. CDR3: CASSLANSLGDGYTF. As DNA, the CDR3 is TGTGCCAGCAGCTTAGCTAACAGCCTTGGGGATGGCTACACCTTC.

The table lists this clone with a few counts. This rearrangement joins TRBV7-2 to TRBJ1-6; D not resolved. The CDR3 covers 14 residues. The germline gives CDR1 SGHTA, CDR2 FQGNSA. The germline V and J ends were trimmed by 3 bases and 7 bases, with 10 bases remaining between them. The CDR3 spells CASSFGRLNSPLHF. The CDR3, as DNA: TGTGCCAGCAGCTTTGGCCGATTAAATTCACCCCTCCACTTT.

J is TRBJ1-2 and V is TRBV7-2; 8 bases fit TRBD1. CDR1 and CDR2 (germline): SGHTA, FQGNSA. This CDR3 comprises 15 residues. After removal of 4 bases from V and 4 bases from J, the junction contained 8 bases not matched to a gene. CDR3 DNA sequence: TGTGCCAGCAGCTCGCAGGGGGCGCGGGTCTATGGCTACACCTTC. Translated, it gives CASSSQGARVYGYTF.

This chain links TRBV24-1 with TRBJ2-1, with TRBD2 identical over 8 bases. The germline gives CDR1 KGHDR, CDR2 SFDVKD. The CDR3 spans 15 residues. J lost 4 bases, V lost 0 bases, and 1 base had no gene match. CDR3 protein: CATSDLTSGYNEQFF. The DNA of the CDR3 is TGTGCCACCAGTGATTTGACTAGCGGATACAATGAGCAGTTCTTC.

V gene TRBV10-3 combines with J gene TRBJ1-5, with D possibly being TRBD1 (6 bases). V gave up 0 bases and J gave up 6 bases, with 9 bases separating them. Looked up from germline, CDR1 is ENHRY and CDR2 is SYGVKD. The CDR3 sequence is 14 residues long. CDR3 DNA: TGTGCCATCAGTGAGTCAAGGGGGACTCAGCCCCAGCATTTT. Amino acid sequence: CAISESRGTQPQHF.

The chain uses TRBV7-8 and TRBJ2-7, with D perhaps TRBD2 (6 bases). This CDR3 contains 15 residues. V lost 5 bases, J lost 2 bases, and 16 bases lay in between. The germline V gene has CDR1 SGHVS and CDR2 FQNEAQ. CDR3 DNA sequence: TGTGCCAGCAGCCCGGCCCGGACTATTCCCTACGAGCAGTACTTC. Translation: CASSPARTIPYEQYF. Using reference TRBV7-8 and TRBJ2-7 for the parts outside the CDR3, the full variable domain is GAGVSQSPRYKVAKRGQDVALRCDPISGHVSLFWYQQALGQGPEFLTYFQNEAQLDKSGLPSDRFFAERPEGSVSTLKIQRTQQEDSAVYLCASSPARTIPYEQYFGPGTRLTVT.

The rearrangement uses TRBV28 and TRBJ2-7, with 9 bases aligning to TRBD2. CDR3 length: 22 amino acids. The germline V gene has CDR1 MDHEN and CDR2 SYDVKM. After removal of 7 bases from V and 1 base from J, the junction contained 29 bases not matched to a gene. CDR3 nucleotides: TGTGCCAGCACGGGGTGGGGGGCCAGACTAGCGGTCCTGAGGATACCTTCCTACGAGCAGTACTTC. Protein product: CASTGWGARLAVLRIPSYEQYF.

This sequence joins TRBV10-3 and TRBJ1-2, with no clear D. CDR1 is ENHRY and CDR2 is SYGVKD in the germline V gene. The germline V and J ends were trimmed by 4 bases and 2 bases, with 8 bases remaining between them. The CDR3 runs 13 residues. The CDR3 nucleotides are TGTGCCATCAGTGGTGTGGGCAACTATGGCTACACCTTC. This translates into CAISGVGNYGYTF.

CDR3: CASSLGGRTEAFF. CDR3 bases: TGTGCCAGCAGCCTTGGGGGGAGGACTGAAGCTTTCTTT. This rearrangement joins TRBV5-4 to TRBJ1-1; a weak D match, TRBD1 (5 bases). The CDR3 is 13 amino acids. Germline CDR1 and CDR2: SGHNT and YYREEE (reference sequence). The V end was cut by 4 bases, the J end by 5 bases, with 12 bases between.

This sequence joins TRBV4-1 and TRBJ2-2, with 8 bases identical to TRBD2. CDR1 MGHRA and CDR2 YSYEKL come from the germline V gene. This CDR3 region has 17 residues. After removal of 0 bases from V and 5 bases from J, the junction contained 8 bases not matched to a gene. CDR3 DNA: TGCGCCAGCAGCCAAGAGGTTGCTAGCGGGTCGACCGGGGAGCTGTTTTTT. This encodes CASSQEVASGSTGELFF.

The gene calls are TRBV18 and TRBJ2-3; no definite D call. CDR3 size: 13 residues. Germline CDR1 and CDR2: KGHSH and LQKENI. V dropped 4 bases and J dropped 4 bases, with 9 bases sitting between them. The CDR3 DNA reads TGTGCCAGCTCACAGGACGCAGCAGATACGCAGTATTTT. Amino acids: CASSQDAADTQYF.

The chain joins TRBV2 to TRBJ1-6; the match to TRBD1 covers 8 bases. J gave up 8 bases and V 8 bases, and 8 bases lay outside the gene matches. Germline V lookup: CDR1 SNHLY, CDR2 FYNNEI. CDR3 length: 14 residues. The CDR3 loop is CASRLGQEHSPLHF. The CDR3 region has the DNA TGTGCCAGCCGCTTGGGACAGGAACATTCACCCCTCCACTTT. The full variable domain, with the rest looked up from reference TRBV2 and TRBJ1-6, is EPEVTQTPSHQVTQMGQEVILRCVPISNHLYFYWYRQILGQKVEFLVSFYNNEISEKSEIFDDQFSVERPDGSNFTLKIRSTKLEDSAMYFCASRLGQEHSPLHFGNGTRLTVT.

This clone showed up just once. V gene TRBV2 combines with J gene TRBJ1-4; 8 bases are shared with TRBD1. Germline assignment: CDR1 SNHLY and CDR2 FYNNEI. The V gene end was trimmed by 4 bases and the J gene end by 1 base; junction bases not matched to a gene: 2. This CDR3 has 15 amino acids. CDR3 nucleotides: TGTGCCAGCAGTGCCGGACAGGGAACTAATGAAAAACTGTTTTTT. Its protein product is CASSAGQGTNEKLFF.

The rearrangement links TRBV30 to TRBJ1-1, with D possibly being TRBD1 (5 bases). Looked up from germline, CDR1 is GTSNPN and CDR2 is SVGIG (reference sequence). Deletions cut 1 base from V and 1 base from J, with 7 bases between. This CDR3 is 13 amino acids long. CDR3 sequence reads: CAWSGQGNTEAFF. Written as DNA, the CDR3 is TGTGCCTGGAGTGGCCAGGGGAACACTGAAGCTTTCTTT.

The chain links TRBV27 to TRBJ2-6; D not resolved. The CDR3 runs 13 residues. CDR1 is MNHEY and CDR2 is SMNVEV in the germline V gene (reference sequence). V dropped 2 bases and J dropped 2 bases, with 1 base sitting between them. As DNA, the CDR3 is TGTGCCAGCAGTTTAGCTGGGGCCAACGTCCTGACTTTC. It yields the protein CASSLAGANVLTF.

The V call is TRBV11-2, the J call TRBJ1-2; TRBD1 matches at 7 bases. The CDR3 totals 16 residues. From germline, CDR1 is SGHAT and CDR2 FQNNGV. J was trimmed by 0 bases and V by 4 bases; bases with no gene match: 8. CDR3 loop: CASSSLRTGSNYGYTF. The CDR3 region has the DNA TGTGCCAGCAGCTCCCTAAGGACAGGATCTAACTATGGCTACACCTTC. Based on the CDR3 plus reference TRBV11-2 and TRBJ1-2, the full variable domain is EAGVAQSPRYKIIEKRQSVAFWCNPISGHATLYWYQQILGQGPKLLIQFQNNGVVDDSQLPKDRFSAERLKGVDSTLKIQPAKLEDSAVYLCASSSLRTGSNYGYTFGSGTRLTVV.

This sequence joins TRBV30 and TRBJ1-2; possible D gene TRBD1, 5 bases. CDR3 length equals 11 residues. CDR1 and CDR2 (germline): GTSNPN, SVGIG (reference sequence). As DNA, the CDR3 is TGTGCATTAAGCAGGGACTATGGCTACACCTTC. Residues: CALSRDYGYTF.

The chain is built from TRBV6-5 and TRBJ1-1, with unresolved D. Germline CDR1 and CDR2: MNHEY and SVGAGI. The CDR3 consists of 10 residues. Trimming shortened V by 5 bases and J by 5 bases, and 3 bases separated the two germline ends. The CDR3, as DNA: TGTGCCAGCAGTCGGACTGAAGCTTTCTTT. Translating it yields CASSRTEAFF.